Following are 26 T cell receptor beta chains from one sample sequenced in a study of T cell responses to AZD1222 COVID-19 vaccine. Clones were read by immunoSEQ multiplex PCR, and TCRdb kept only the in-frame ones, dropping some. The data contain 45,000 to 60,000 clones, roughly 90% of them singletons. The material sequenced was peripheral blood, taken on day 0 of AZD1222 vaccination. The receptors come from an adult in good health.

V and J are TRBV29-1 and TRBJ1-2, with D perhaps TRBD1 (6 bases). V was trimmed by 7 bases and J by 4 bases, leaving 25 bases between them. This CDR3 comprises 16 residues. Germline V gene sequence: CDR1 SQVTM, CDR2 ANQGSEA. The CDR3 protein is CSAQGRGVRAGYGYTF. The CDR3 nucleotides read TGCAGCGCCCAAGGAAGGGGGGTCAGGGCTGGCTATGGCTACACCTTC.

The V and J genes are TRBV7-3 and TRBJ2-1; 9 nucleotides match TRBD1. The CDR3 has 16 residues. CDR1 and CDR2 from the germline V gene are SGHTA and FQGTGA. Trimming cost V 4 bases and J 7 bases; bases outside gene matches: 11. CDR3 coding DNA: TGTGCCAGCAGCTCAACAGGGGGCGGCCTTGGTAATGAGCAGTTCTTC. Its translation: CASSSTGGGLGNEQFF. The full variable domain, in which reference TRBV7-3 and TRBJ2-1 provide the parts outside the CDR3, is GAGVSQTPSNKVTEKGKYVELRCDPISGHTALYWYRQSLGQGPEFLIYFQGTGAADDSGLPNDRFFAVRPEGSVSTLKIQRTERGDSAVYLCASSSTGGGLGNEQFFGPGTRLTVL.

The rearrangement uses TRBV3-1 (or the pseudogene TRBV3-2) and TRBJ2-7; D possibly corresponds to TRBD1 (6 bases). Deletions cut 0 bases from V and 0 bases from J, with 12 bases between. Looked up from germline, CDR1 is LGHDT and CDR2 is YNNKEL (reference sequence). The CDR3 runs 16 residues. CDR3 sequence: CASSQDGWGPSYEQYF. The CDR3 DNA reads TGTGCCAGCAGCCAAGACGGCTGGGGGCCCTCCTACGAGCAGTACTTC.

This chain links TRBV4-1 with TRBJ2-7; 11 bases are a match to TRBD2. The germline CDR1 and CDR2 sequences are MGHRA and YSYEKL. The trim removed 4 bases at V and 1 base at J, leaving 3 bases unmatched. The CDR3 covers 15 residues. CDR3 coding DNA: TGCGCCAGCAGCCGGACTAGCGGGCCTTCCTACGAGCAGTACTTC. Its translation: CASSRTSGPSYEQYF.

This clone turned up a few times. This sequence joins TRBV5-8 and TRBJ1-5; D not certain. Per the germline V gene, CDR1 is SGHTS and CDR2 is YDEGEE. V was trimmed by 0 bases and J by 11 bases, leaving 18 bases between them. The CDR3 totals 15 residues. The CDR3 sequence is CASSLDSALAGSQHF. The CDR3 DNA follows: TGTGCCAGCAGCTTGGACTCGGCCCTGGCCGGGTCCCAGCATTTT.

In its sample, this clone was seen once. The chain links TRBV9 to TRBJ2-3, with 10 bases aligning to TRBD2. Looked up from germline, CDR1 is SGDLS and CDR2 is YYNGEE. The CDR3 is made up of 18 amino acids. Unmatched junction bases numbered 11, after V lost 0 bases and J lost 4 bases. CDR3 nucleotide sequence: TGTGCCAGCAGCGTAGGAGAGCGGGAGGGCCACAGCCCAGATACGCAGTATTTT. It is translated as CASSVGEREGHSPDTQYF.

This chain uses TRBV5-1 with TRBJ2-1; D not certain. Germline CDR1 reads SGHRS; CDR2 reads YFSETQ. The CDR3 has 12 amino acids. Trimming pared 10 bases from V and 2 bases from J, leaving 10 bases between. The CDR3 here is CASGPTYNEQFF. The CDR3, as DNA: TGCGCCTCCGGGCCAACCTACAATGAGCAGTTCTTC. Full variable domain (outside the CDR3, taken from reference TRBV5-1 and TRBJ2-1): KAGVTQTPRYLIKTRGQQVTLSCSPISGHRSVSWYQQTPGQGLQFLFEYFSETQRNKGNFPGRFSGRQFSNSRSEMNVSTLELGDSALYLCASGPTYNEQFFGPGTRLTVL.

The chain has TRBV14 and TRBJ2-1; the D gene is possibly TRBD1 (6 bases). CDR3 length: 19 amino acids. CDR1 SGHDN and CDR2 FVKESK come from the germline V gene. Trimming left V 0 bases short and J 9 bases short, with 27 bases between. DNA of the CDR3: TGTGCCAGCAGCCAAGATTCGGGCAGGGGTCGGACTTTTGTTGCTGAGCAGTTCTTC. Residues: CASSQDSGRGRTFVAEQFF.

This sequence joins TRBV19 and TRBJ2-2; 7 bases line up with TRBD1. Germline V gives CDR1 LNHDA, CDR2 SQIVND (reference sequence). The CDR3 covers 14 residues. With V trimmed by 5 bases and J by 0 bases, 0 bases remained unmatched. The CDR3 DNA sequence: TGTGCCAGTAGTGGGACAGCGAACACCGGGGAGCTGTTTTTT. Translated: CASSGTANTGELFF.

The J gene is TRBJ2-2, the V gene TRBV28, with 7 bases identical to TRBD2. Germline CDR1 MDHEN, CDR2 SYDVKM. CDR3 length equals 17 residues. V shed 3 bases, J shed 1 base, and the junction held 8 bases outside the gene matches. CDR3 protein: CASSFWEGLGNTGELFF. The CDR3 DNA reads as TGTGCCAGCAGTTTTTGGGAGGGCCTGGGGAACACCGGGGAGCTGTTTTTT.

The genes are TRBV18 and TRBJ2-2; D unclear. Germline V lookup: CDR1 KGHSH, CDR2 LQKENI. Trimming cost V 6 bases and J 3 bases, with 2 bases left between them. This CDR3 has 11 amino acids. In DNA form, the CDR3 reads TGTGCCAGCTCTGACACCGGGGAGCTGTTTTTT. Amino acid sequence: CASSDTGELFF. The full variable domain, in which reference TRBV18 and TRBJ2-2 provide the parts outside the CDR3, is NAGVMQNPRHLVRRRGQEARLRCSPMKGHSHVYWYRQLPEEGLKFMVYLQKENIIDESGMPKERFSAEFPKEGPSILRIQQVVRGDSAAYFCASSDTGELFFGEGSRLTVL.

The CDR3 sequence: CASSLGQSYNSPLHF. The CDR3 nucleotides are TGTGCCAGCAGCTTAGGACAGAGCTATAATTCACCCCTCCACTTT. This chain connects TRBV7-9 to TRBJ1-6; tentatively, D is TRBD1 (5 bases). Germline-derived CDR1 and CDR2 are SEHNR and FQNEAQ (reference sequence). V was trimmed by 1 base and J by 3 bases, leaving 7 bases between them. This CDR3 is 15 amino acids long.

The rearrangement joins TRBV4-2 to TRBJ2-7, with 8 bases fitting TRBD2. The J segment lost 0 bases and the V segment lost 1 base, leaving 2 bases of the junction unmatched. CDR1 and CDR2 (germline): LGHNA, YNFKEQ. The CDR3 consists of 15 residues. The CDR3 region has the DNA TGTGCCAGCAGCCAAGGGACTAGCAGCTCCTACGAGCAGTACTTC. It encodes CASSQGTSSSYEQYF.

CDR3 coding DNA: TGTGCCAGCAGTCGAGACTACACCGGGGAGCTGTTTTTT. Amino acid sequence: CASSRDYTGELFF. This chain uses TRBV7-3 with TRBJ2-2; D call uncertain. Trimming stripped 6 bases from V and 3 bases from J, with 8 bases between. Germline CDR1 is SGHTA and CDR2 is FQGTGA. The CDR3 sequence is 13 residues long. Full variable domain (missing parts from reference TRBV7-3 and TRBJ2-2): GAGVSQTPSNKVTEKGKYVELRCDPISGHTALYWYRQSLGQGPEFLIYFQGTGAADDSGLPNDRFFAVRPEGSVSTLKIQRTERGDSAVYLCASSRDYTGELFFGEGSRLTVL.

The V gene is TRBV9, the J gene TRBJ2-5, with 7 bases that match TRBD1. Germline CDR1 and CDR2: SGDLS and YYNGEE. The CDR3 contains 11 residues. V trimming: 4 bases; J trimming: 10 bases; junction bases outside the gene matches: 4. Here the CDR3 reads CASSRGQVQYF. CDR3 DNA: TGTGCCAGCAGCCGTGGACAGGTCCAGTACTTC.

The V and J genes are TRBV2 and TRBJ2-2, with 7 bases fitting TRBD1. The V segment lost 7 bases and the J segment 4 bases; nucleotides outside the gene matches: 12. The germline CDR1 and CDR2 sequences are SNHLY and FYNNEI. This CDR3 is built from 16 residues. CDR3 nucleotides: TGTGCCAGCAAAGTTGGGTTCGGGACAGCCACCGGGGAGCTGTTTTTT. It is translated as CASKVGFGTATGELFF.

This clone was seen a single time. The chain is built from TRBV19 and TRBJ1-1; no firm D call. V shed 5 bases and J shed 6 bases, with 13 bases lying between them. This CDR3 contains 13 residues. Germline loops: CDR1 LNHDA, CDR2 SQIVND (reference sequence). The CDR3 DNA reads TGTGCCAGTAGTGCCTACACACGGGCTGAAGCTTTCTTT. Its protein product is CASSAYTRAEAFF.

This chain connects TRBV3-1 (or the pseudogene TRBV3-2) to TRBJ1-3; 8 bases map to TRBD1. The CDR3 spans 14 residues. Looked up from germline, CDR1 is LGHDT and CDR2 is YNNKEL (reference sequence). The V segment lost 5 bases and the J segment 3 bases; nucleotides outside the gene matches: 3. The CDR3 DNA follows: TGTGCCAGCAGCAAGACAGGGGATGGAAACACCATATATTTT. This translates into CASSKTGDGNTIYF.

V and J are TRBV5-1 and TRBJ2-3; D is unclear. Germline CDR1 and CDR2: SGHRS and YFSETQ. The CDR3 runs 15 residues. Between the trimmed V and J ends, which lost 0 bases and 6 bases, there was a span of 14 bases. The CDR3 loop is CASSLGTHKTDTQYF. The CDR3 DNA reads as TGCGCCAGCAGCTTGGGGACCCATAAAACGGATACGCAGTATTTT.

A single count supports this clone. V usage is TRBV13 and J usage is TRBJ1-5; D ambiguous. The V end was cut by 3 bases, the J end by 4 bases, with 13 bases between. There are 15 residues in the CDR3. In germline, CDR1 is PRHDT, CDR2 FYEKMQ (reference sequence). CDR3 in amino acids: CASSLGRTGNQPQHF. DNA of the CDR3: TGTGCCAGCAGCTTGGGGAGGACTGGGAATCAGCCCCAGCATTTT.

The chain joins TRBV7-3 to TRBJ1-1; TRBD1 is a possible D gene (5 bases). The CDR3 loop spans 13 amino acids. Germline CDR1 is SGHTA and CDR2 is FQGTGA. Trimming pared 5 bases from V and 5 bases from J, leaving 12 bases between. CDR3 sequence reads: CASSTQGGTEAFF. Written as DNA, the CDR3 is TGTGCCAGCAGCACGCAGGGTGGGACTGAAGCTTTCTTT.

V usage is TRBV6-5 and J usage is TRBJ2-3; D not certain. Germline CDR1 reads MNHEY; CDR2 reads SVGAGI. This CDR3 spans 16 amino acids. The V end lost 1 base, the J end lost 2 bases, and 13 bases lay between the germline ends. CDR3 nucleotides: TGTGCCAGCAGTTACTACCCTGCGATCACCACAGATACGCAGTATTTT. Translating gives CASSYYPAITTDTQYF.

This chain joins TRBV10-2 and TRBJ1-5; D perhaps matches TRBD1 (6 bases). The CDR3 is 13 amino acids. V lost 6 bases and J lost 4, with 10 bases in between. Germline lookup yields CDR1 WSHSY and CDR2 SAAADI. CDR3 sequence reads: CASRRGVNQPQHF. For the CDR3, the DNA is TGCGCCAGCAGGAGGGGGGTGAATCAGCCCCAGCATTTT.

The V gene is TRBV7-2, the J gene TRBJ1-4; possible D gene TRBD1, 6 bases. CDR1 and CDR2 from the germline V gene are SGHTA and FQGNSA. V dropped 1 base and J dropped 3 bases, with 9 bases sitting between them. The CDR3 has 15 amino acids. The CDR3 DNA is TGTGCCAGCAGCTTAGTCGGACAGTCTAATGAAAAACTGTTTTTT. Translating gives CASSLVGQSNEKLFF.

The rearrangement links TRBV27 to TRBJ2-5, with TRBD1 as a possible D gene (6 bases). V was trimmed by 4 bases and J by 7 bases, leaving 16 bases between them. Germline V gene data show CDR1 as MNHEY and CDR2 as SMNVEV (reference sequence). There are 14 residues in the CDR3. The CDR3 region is CASSSYYRDRTQYF. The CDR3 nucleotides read TGTGCCAGCAGTTCCTACTACAGGGATCGGACCCAGTACTTC.

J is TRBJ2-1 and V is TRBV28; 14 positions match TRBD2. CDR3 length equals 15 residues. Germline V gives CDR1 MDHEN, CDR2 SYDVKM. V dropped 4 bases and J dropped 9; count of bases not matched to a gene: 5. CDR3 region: CASSSPGLAGVEQFF. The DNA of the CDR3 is TGTGCCAGCAGTTCACCGGGACTAGCGGGAGTTGAGCAGTTCTTC.